The clone carrying this T cell receptor (beta chain) showed up just a few times. Antigen: not known. The entry originates in a study of T cells in Graves' hyperthyroidism and ophthalmopathy. Notes on the study in general: Ophthalmopathy was separated from stable hyperthyroidism by a 13 V-J model. Appearing also in blood were most of the thyroid clonotypes expanded above 0.001.

Patients aged 18 to 65 had newly diagnosed hyperthyroidism that had lasted under 2 months. From RNA transcripts, TCR beta CDR3 regions were amplified. The HTBI set primed first-round TCR CDR3 RT-PCR. TCRdb processed the multiplex PCR reads anew with MiXCR; each CDR3 protein has one entry. Seen here are some 380,000 distinct CDR3 sequences, roughly 13% observed once, and the top ten hold around 21%. From germline, CDR1 is SGHNT and CDR2 YENEEA. Unmatched junction bases numbered 5, after V lost 7 bases and J lost 4 bases. This CDR3 is 14 amino acids long. This receptor was obtained from a young man with Graves' hyperthyroidism that later progressed to Graves' ophthalmopathy. The sample taken for sequencing was blood. V gene TRBV11-3 combines with J gene TRBJ2-1, with TRBD2 matching over 9 bases. In DNA form, the CDR3 reads TGTGCCAGCAAGAAAGCGGGGGGTTACAATGAGCAGTTCTTC. This encodes CASKKAGGYNEQFF.